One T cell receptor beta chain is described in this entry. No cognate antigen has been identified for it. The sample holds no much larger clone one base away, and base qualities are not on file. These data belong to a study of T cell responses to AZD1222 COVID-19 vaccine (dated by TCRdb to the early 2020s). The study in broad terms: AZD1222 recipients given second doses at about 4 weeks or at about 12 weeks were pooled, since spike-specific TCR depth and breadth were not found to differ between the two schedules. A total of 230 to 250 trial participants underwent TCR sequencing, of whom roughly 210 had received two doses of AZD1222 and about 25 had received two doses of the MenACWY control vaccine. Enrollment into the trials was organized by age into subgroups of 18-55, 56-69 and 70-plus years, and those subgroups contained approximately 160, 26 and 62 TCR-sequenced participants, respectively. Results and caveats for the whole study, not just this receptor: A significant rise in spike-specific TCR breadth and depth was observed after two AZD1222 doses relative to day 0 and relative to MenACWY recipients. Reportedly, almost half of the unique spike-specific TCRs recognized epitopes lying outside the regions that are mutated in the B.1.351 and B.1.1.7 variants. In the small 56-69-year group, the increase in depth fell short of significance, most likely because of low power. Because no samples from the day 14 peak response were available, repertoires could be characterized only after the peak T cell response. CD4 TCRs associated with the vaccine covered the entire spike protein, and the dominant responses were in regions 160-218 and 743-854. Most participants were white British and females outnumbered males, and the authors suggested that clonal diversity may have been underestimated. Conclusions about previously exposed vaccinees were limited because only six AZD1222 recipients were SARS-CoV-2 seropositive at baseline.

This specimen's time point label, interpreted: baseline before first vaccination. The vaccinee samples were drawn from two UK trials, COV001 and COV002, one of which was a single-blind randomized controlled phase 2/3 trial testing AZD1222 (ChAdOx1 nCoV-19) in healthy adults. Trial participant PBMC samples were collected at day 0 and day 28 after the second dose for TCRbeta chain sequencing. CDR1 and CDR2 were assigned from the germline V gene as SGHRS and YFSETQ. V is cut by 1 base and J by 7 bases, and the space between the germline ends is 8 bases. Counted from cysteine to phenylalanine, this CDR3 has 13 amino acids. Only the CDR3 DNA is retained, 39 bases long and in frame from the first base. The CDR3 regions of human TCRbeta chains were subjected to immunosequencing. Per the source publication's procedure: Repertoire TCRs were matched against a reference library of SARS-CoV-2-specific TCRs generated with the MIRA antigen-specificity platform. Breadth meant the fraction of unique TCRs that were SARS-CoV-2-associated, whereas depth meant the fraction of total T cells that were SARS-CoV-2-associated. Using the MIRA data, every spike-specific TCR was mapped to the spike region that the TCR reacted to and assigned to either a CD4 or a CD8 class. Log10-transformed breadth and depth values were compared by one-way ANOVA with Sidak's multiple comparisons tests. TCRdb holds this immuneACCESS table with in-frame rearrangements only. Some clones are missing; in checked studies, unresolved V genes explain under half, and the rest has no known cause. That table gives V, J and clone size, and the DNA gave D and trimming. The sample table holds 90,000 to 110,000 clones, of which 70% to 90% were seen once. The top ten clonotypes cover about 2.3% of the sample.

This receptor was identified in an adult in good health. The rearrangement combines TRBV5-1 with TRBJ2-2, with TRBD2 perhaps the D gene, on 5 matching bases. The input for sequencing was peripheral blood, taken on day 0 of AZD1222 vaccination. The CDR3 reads CASSLIGNGELFF. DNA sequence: TGCGCCAGCAGCTTGATCGGGAACGGGGAGCTGTTTTTT.